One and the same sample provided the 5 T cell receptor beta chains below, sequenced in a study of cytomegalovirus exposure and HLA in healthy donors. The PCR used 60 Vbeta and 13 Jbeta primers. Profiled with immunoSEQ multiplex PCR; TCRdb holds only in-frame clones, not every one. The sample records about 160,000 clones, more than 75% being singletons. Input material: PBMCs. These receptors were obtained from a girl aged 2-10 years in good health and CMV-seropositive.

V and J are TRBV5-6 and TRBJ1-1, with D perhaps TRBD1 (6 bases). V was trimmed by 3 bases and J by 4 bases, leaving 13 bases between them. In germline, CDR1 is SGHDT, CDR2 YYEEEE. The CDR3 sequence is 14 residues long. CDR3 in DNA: TGTGCCAGCAGCTCCCCAGGGGATAGCACTGAAGCTTTCTTT. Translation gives CASSSPGDSTEAFF.

CDR3 DNA: TGCGCCAGCAGCTTGAGGTCAGGCCAACAAGAGACCCAGTACTTC. As protein: CASSLRSGQQETQYF. The V and J genes are TRBV5-1 and TRBJ2-5, with D uncertain. This CDR3 spans 15 amino acids. Between the trimmed V and J ends, which lost 1 base and 2 bases, there was a span of 12 bases. Germline values: CDR1 SGHRS, CDR2 YFSETQ.

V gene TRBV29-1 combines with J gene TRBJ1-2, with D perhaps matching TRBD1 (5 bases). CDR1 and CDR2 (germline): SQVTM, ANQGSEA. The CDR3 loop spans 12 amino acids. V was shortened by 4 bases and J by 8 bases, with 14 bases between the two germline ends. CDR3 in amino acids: CSVVSQGEGYTF. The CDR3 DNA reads TGCAGCGTTGTCTCCCAGGGTGAGGGCTACACCTTC.

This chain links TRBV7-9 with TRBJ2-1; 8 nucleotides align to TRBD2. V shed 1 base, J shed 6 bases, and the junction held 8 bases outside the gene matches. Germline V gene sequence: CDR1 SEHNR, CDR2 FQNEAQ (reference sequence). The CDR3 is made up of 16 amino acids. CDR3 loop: CASSLGGLGVGNEQFF. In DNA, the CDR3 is TGTGCCAGCAGCTTAGGGGGACTAGGAGTGGGCAATGAGCAGTTCTTC. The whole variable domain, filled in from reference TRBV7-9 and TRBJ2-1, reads DTGVSQNPRHKITKRGQNVTFRCDPISEHNRLYWYRQTLGQGPEFLTYFQNEAQLEKSRLLSDRFSAERPKGSFSTLEIQRTEQGDSAMYLCASSLGGLGVGNEQFFGPGTRLTVL.

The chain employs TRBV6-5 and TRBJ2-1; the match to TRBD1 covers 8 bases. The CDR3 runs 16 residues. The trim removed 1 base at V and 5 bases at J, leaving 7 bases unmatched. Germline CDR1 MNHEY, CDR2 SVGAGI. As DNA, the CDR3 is TGTGCCAGCAGTTACTTTACCGGGACAGGTAACAATGAGCAGTTCTTC. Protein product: CASSYFTGTGNNEQFF.